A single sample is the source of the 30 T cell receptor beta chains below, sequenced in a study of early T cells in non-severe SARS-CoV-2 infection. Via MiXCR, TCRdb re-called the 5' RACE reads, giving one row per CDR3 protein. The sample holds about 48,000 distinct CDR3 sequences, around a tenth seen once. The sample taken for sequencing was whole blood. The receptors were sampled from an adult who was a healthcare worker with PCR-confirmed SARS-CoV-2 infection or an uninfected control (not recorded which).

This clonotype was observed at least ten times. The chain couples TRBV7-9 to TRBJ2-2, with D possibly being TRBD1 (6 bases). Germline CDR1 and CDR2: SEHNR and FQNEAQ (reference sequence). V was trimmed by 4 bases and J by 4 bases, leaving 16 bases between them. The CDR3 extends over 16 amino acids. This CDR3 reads CASSSITTGSTGELFF. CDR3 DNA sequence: TGTGCCAGCAGCTCTATAACGACAGGAAGCACCGGGGAGCTGTTTTTT.

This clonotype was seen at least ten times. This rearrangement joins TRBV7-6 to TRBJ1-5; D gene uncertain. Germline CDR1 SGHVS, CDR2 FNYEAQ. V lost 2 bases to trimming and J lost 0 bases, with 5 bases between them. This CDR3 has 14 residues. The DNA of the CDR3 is TGTGCCAGCAGCTTACTGGATAGCAATCAGCCCCAGCATTTT. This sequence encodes CASSLLDSNQPQHF.

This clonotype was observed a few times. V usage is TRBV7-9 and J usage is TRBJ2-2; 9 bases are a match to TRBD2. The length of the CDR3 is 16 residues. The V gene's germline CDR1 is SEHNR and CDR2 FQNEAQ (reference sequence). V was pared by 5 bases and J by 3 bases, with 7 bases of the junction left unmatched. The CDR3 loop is CASSRRLAGYTGELFF. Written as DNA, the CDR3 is TGTGCCAGCAGCCGACGGCTAGCGGGATACACCGGGGAGCTGTTTTTT.

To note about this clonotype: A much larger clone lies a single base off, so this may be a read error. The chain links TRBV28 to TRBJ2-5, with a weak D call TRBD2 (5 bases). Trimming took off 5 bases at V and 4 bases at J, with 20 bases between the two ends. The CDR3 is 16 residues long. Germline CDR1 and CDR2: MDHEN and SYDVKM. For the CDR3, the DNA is TGTGCCAGCAGTGGTTGCGGGTCCCGGAGGCGAGAGACCCAGTACTTC. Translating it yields CASSGCGSRRRETQYF.

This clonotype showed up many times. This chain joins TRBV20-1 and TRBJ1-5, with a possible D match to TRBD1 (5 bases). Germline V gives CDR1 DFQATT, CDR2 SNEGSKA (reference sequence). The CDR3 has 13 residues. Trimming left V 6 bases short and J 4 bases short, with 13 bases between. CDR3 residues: CSASIGANQPQHF. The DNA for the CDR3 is TGCAGTGCGTCAATAGGGGCTAATCAGCCCCAGCATTTT.

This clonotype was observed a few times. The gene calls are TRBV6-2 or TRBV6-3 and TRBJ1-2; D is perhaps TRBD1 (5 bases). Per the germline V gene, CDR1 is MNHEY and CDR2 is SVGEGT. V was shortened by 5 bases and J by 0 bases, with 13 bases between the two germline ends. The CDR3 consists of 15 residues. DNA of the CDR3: TGTGCCAGCAGTCACCGGGGCCACGCTAACTATGGCTACACCTTC. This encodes CASSHRGHANYGYTF.

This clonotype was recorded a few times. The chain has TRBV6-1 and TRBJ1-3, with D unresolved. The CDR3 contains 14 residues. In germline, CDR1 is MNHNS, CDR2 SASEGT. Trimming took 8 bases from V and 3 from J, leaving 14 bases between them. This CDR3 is CASAEKSGGNTIYF. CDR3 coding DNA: TGTGCCAGCGCAGAAAAGTCCGGTGGAAACACCATATATTTT.

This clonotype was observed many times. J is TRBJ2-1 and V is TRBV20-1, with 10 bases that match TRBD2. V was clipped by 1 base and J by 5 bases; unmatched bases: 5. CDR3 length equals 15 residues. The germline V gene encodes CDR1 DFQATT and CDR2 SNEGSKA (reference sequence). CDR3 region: CSARAGTSVNNEQFF. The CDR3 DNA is TGCAGTGCTAGAGCCGGGACTAGCGTAAACAATGAGCAGTTCTTC.

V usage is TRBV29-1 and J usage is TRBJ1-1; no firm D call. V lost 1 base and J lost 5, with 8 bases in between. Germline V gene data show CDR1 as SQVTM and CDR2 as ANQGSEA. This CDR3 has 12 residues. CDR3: CSVEGSRTEAFF. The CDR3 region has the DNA TGCAGCGTTGAAGGCAGTCGGACTGAAGCTTTCTTT. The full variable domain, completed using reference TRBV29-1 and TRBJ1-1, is SAVISQKPSRDICQRGTSLTIQCQVDSQVTMMFWYRQQPGQSLTLIATANQGSEATYESGFVIDKFPISRPNLTFSTLTVSNMSPEDSSIYLCSVEGSRTEAFFGQGTRLTVV.

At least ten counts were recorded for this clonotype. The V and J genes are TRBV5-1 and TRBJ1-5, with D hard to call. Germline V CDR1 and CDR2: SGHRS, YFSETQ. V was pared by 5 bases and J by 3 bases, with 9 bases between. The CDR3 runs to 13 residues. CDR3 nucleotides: TGCGCCAGCAGGGCAGCTCTCAATCAGCCCCAGCATTTT. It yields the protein CASRAALNQPQHF. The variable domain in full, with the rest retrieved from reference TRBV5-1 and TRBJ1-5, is KAGVTQTPRYLIKTRGQQVTLSCSPISGHRSVSWYQQTPGQGLQFLFEYFSETQRNKGNFPGRFSGRQFSNSRSEMNVSTLELGDSALYLCASRAALNQPQHFGDGTRLSIL.

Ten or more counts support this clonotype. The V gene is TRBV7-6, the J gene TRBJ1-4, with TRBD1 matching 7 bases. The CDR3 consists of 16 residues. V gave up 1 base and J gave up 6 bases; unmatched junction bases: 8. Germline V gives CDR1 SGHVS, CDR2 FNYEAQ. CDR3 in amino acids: CASSLDDRASHEKLFF. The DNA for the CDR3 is TGTGCCAGCAGCTTAGACGACAGGGCCAGTCATGAAAAACTGTTTTTT. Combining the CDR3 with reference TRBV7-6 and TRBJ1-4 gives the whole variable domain GAGVSQSPRYKVTKRGQDVALRCDPISGHVSLYWYRQALGQGPEFLTYFNYEAQQDKSGLPNDRFSAERPEGSISTLTIQRTEQRDSAMYRCASSLDDRASHEKLFFGSGTQLSVL.

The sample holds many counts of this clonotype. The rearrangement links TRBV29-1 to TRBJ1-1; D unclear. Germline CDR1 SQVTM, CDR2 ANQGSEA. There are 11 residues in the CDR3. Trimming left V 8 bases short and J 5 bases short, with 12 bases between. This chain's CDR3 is CSPRTRTEAFF. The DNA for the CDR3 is TGCAGCCCGAGGACTCGGACTGAAGCTTTCTTT. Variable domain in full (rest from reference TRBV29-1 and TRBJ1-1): SAVISQKPSRDICQRGTSLTIQCQVDSQVTMMFWYRQQPGQSLTLIATANQGSEATYESGFVIDKFPISRPNLTFSTLTVSNMSPEDSSIYLCSPRTRTEAFFGQGTRLTVV.

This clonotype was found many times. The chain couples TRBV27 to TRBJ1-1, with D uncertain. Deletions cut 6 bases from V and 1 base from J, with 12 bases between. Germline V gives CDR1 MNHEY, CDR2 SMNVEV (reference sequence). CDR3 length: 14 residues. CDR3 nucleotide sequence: TGTGCCAGCAGCCTAAACGTCGGGAACACTGAAGCTTTCTTT. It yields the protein CASSLNVGNTEAFF.

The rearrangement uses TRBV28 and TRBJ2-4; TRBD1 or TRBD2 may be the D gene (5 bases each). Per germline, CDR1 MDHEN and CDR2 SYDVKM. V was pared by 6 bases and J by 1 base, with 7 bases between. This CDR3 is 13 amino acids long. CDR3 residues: CASRGVAKNIQYF. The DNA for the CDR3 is TGTGCCAGCAGGGGGGTTGCCAAAAACATTCAGTACTTC.

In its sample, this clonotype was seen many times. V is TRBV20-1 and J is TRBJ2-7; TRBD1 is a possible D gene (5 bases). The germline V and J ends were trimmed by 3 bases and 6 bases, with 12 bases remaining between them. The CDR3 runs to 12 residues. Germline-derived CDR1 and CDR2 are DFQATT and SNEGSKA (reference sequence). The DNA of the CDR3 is TGCAGTGCTAGGGACAATTCCCTCGAGCAGTACTTC. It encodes CSARDNSLEQYF.

The DNA of the CDR3 is TGCAGCGTATGGACAGGGGGAACCTACGAGCAGTACTTC. Amino acid sequence: CSVWTGGTYEQYF. The rearrangement joins TRBV29-1 to TRBJ2-7, with TRBD1 identical over 10 bases. This CDR3 has 13 amino acids. The J segment lost 2 bases and the V segment lost 6 bases, leaving 4 bases of the junction unmatched. The germline V gene encodes CDR1 SQVTM and CDR2 ANQGSEA.

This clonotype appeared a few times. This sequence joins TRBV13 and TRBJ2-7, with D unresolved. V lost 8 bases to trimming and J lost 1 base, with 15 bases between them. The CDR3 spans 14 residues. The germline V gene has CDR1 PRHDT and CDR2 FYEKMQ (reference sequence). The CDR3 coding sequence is TGTGCCAGCGGCACCCTAAGTGGGTCCTACGAGCAGTACTTC. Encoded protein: CASGTLSGSYEQYF.

CDR3 loop: CASSQALGYTEAFF. The CDR3 DNA sequence: TGTGCCAGCAGCCAAGCCCTAGGGTACACTGAAGCTTTCTTT. The V gene is TRBV3-1, the J gene TRBJ1-1; D call uncertain. CDR1 and CDR2 from the germline V gene are LGHDT and YNNKEL (reference sequence). This CDR3 spans 14 amino acids. Between the trimmed V and J ends, which lost 1 base and 3 bases, there was a span of 9 bases.

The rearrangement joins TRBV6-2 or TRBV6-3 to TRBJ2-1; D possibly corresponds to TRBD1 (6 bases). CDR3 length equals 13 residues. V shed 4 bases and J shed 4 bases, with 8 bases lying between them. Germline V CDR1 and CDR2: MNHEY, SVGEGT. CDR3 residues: CASSSGEYNEQFF. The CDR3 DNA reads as TGTGCCAGCAGTTCAGGGGAATACAATGAGCAGTTCTTC.

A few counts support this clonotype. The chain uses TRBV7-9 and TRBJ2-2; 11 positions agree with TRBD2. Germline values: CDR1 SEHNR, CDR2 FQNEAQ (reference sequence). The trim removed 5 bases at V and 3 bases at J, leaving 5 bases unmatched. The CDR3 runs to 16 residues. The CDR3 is CASSTIAGGDTGELFF. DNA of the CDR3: TGTGCCAGCAGCACAATAGCGGGAGGGGACACCGGGGAGCTGTTTTTT.

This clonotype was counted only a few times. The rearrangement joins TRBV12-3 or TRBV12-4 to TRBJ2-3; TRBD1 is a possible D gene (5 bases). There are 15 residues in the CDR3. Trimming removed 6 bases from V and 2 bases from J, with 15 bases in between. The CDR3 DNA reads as TGTGCCAGCAGAATTGGGGCAGGAAACACAGATACGCAGTATTTT. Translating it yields CASRIGAGNTDTQYF.

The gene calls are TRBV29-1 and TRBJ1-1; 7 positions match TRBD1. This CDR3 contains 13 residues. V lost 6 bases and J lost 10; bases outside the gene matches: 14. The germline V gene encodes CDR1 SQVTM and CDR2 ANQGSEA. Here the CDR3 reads CSVTLTGSSRAFF. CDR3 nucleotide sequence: TGCAGCGTGACCCTGACAGGGTCTAGTCGAGCTTTCTTT.

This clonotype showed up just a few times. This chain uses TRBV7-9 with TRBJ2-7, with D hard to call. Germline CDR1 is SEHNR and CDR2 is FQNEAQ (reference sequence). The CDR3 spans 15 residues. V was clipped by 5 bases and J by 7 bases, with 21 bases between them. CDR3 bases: TGTGCCAGCAGCCCCGGTGAGGTCTGGTCCGATGAGCAGTACTTC. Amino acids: CASSPGEVWSDEQYF.

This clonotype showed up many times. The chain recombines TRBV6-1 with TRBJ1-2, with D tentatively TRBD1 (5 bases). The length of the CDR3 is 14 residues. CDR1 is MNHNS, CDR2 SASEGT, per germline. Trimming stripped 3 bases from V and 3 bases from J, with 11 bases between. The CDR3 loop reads CASSEWDGHYGYTF. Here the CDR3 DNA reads TGTGCCAGCAGTGAGTGGGACGGGCACTATGGCTACACCTTC.

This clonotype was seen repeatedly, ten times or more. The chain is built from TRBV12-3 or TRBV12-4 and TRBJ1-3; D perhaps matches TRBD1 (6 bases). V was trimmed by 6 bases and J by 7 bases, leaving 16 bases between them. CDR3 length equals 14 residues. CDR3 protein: CASRHIQGENTIYF. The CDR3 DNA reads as TGTGCCAGCAGACATATACAGGGAGAGAACACCATATATTTT.

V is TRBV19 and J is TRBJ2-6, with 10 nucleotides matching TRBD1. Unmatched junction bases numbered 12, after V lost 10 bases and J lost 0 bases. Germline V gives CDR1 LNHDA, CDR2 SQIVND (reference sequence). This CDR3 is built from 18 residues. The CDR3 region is CATYPGQGLFSGANVLTF. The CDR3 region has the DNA TGTGCCACCTATCCGGGACAGGGGCTTTTCTCTGGGGCCAACGTCCTGACTTTC.

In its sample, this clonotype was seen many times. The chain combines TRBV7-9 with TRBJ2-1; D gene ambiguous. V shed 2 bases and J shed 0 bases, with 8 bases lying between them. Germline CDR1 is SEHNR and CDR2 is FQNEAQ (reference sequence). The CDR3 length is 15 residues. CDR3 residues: CASSLTIVSYNEQFF. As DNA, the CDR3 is TGTGCCAGCAGCTTAACGATCGTCTCCTACAATGAGCAGTTCTTC.

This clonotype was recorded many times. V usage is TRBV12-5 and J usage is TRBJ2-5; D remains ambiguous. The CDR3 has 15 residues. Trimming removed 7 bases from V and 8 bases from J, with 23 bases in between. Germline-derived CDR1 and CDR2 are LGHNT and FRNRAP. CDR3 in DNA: TGTGCTAGTGCCCACCATGGGATGGGTCTCGGCACCCAGTACTTC. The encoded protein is CASAHHGMGLGTQYF.

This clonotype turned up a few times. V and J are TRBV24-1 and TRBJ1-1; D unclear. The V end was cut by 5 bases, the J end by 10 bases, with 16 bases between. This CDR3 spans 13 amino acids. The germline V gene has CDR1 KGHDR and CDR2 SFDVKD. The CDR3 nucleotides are TGTGCCACCAGTGTCCAAGTCCCGCCGAGAGCTTTCTTT. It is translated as CATSVQVPPRAFF.

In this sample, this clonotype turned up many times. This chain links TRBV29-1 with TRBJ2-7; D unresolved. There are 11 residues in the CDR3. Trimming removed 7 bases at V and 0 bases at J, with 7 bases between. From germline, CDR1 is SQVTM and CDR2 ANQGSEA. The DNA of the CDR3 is TGCAGCGCGACATTCTCCTACGAGCAGTACTTC. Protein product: CSATFSYEQYF.